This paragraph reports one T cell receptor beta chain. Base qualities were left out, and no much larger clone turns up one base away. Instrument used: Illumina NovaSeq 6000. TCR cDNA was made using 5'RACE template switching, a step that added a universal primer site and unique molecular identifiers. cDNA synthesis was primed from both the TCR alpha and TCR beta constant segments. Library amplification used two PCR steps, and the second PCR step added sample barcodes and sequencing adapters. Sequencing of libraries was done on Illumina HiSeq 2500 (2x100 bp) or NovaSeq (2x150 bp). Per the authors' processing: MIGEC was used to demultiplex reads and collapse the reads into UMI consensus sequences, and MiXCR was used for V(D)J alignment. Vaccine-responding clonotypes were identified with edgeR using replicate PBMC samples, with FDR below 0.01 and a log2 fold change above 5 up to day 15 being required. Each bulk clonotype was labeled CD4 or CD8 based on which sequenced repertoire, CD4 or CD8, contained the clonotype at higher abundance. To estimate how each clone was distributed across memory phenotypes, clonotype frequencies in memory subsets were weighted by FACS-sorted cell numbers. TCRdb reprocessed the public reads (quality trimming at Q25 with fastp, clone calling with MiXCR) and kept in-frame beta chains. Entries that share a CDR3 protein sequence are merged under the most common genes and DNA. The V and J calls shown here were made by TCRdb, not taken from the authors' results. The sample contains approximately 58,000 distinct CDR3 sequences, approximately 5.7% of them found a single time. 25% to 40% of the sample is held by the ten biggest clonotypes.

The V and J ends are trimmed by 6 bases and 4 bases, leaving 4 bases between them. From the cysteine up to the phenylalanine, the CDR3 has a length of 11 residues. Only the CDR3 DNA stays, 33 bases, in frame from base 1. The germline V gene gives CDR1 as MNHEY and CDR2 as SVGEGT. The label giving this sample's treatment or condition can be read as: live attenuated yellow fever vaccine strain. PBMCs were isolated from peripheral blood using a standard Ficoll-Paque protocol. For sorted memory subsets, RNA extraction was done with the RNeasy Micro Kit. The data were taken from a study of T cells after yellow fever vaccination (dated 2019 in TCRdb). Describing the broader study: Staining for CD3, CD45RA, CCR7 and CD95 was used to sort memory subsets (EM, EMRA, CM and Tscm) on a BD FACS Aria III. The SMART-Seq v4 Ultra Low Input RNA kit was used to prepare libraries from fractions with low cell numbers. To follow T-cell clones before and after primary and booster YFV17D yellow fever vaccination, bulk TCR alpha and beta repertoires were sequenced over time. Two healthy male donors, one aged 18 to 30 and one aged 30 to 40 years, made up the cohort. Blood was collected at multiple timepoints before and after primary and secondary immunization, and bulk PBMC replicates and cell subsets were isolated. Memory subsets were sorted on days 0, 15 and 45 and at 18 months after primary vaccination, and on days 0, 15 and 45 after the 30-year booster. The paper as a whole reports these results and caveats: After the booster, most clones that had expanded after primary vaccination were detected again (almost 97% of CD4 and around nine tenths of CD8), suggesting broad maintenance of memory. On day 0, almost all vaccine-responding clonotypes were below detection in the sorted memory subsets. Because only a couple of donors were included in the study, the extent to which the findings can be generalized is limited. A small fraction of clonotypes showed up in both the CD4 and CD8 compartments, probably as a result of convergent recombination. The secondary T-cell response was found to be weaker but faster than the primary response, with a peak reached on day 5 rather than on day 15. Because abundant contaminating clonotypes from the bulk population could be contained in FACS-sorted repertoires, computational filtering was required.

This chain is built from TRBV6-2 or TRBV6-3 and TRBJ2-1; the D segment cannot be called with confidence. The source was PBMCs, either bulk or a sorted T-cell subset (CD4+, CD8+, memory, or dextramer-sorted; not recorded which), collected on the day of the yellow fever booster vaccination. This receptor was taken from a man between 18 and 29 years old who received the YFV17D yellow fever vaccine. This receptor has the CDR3 CASSRYNEQFF. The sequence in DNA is TGTGCCAGCAGCCGATACAATGAGCAGTTCTTC.